The next 23 T cell receptor beta chains were all read from a single sample in a study of T cells in Graves' hyperthyroidism and ophthalmopathy. What was amplified from RNA transcripts were TCR beta CDR3 regions. HTBI primers drove first-round RT-PCR of the TCR CDR3. TCRdb recomputed calls from the multiplex PCR reads with MiXCR, one row per CDR3 protein. Of about 420,000 distinct CDR3 sequences listed, roughly 13% were seen once; the top ten hold 5.3%. Source material: blood. The source is a woman between 18 and 30 years old with Graves' hyperthyroidism.

V usage is TRBV30 and J usage is TRBJ1-1, with TRBD1 matching 10 bases. V shed 2 bases and J 8 bases; nucleotides not matched to a gene: 5. The CDR3 runs to 13 residues. Per germline, CDR1 GTSNPN and CDR2 SVGIG (reference sequence). The chain's CDR3 is CAWSSRQGAEAFF. For the CDR3, the DNA is TGTGCCTGGAGTAGCAGACAGGGGGCGGAAGCTTTCTTT.

There are many counts of this clonotype. The chain combines TRBV12-3 or TRBV12-4 with TRBJ2-3, with D unclear. Trimming removed 3 bases from V and 8 bases from J, with 12 bases in between. This CDR3 is 13 amino acids long. CDR3 bases: TGTGCCAGCAGTTTTGGCTCTCCCGGTACGCAGTATTTT. Residues: CASSFGSPGTQYF.

As regards this clonotype: Given a much more abundant clone one base away, this may be a read error. This rearrangement joins TRBV6-1 to TRBJ1-1; TRBD1 might be the D (5 bases). CDR3 length equals 13 residues. CDR1 is MNHNS and CDR2 is SASEGT in the germline V gene. Written as DNA, the CDR3 is TGTGCCAGCAGTCCGACAGAGAACACTGTAGCTTTCTTT. It is translated as CASSPTENTVAFF.

This clonotype was found many times. CDR3 protein: CASRTGTGDMNTEAFF. DNA for the CDR3: TGTGCCAGCAGGACCGGGACAGGCGACATGAACACTGAAGCTTTCTTT. V and J are TRBV3-1 and TRBJ1-1, with 8 nucleotides matching TRBD1. Germline CDR1 is LGHDT and CDR2 is YNNKEL (reference sequence). This CDR3 comprises 16 residues. V lost 6 bases and J lost 0; bases outside the gene matches: 9.

This clonotype came up many times. This rearrangement joins TRBV6-2 or TRBV6-3 to TRBJ2-1; D not resolved. Germline V gene data show CDR1 as MNHEY and CDR2 as SVGEGT. This CDR3 is 13 amino acids long. Deletions cut 2 bases from V and 8 bases from J, with 10 bases between. CDR3 amino acids: CASSYPLGYEQFF. As DNA, the CDR3 is TGTGCCAGCAGTTACCCTCTAGGCTATGAGCAGTTCTTC.

This clonotype was detected only a few times. The chain links TRBV4-1 to TRBJ2-3; D is ambiguous. CDR3 size: 14 residues. V lost 1 base and J 6 bases, leaving 11 bases between the germline ends. Looked up from germline, CDR1 is MGHRA and CDR2 is YSYEKL. The CDR3 DNA reads as TGCGCCAGCAGCCAAGGGTTAGTAAAGGATACGCAGTATTTT. Its translation is CASSQGLVKDTQYF.

This clonotype has at least ten counts. The J gene is TRBJ2-7, the V gene TRBV5-5; TRBD1 matches 9 bases. The CDR3 sequence is 15 residues long. V gave up 4 bases and J gave up 4 bases; unmatched junction bases: 9. Germline V lookup: CDR1 SGHKS, CDR2 YYEKEE (reference sequence). The CDR3 DNA follows: TGTGCCAGCAGCAGCCCCGGGACAGGGAGGTACGAGCAGTACTTC. It codes for CASSSPGTGRYEQYF.

This clonotype was counted many times. The rearrangement links TRBV20-1 to TRBJ1-1; D call uncertain. From germline, CDR1 is DFQATT and CDR2 SNEGSKA (reference sequence). V was shortened by 5 bases and J by 0 bases, with 13 bases between the two germline ends. CDR3 length: 14 amino acids. The CDR3 protein is CSAPPEGLNTEAFF. CDR3 coding DNA: TGCAGTGCTCCCCCGGAGGGTTTGAACACTGAAGCTTTCTTT.

The table lists this clonotype with a few counts. The CDR3 loop reads CASSLFQDPTGVGYTF. The CDR3 nucleotides read TGTGCCAGCAGCTTATTTCAGGACCCAACAGGGGTCGGCTACACCTTC. The chain recombines TRBV7-8 with TRBJ1-2; 7 nucleotides match TRBD1. The trim removed 2 bases at V and 8 bases at J, leaving 14 bases unmatched. The CDR3 covers 16 residues. Per the germline V gene, CDR1 is SGHVS and CDR2 is FQNEAQ.

This clonotype has ten or more counts. The V and J genes are TRBV20-1 and TRBJ2-5; 8 nucleotides align to TRBD1. V lost 6 bases, J lost 3 bases, and 9 bases stayed unmatched. The length of the CDR3 is 14 residues. Germline V gives CDR1 DFQATT, CDR2 SNEGSKA (reference sequence). Here the CDR3 reads CSALDTGGKETQYF. The CDR3 coding sequence is TGCAGTGCCTTAGACACAGGGGGGAAAGAGACCCAGTACTTC.

This clonotype was recorded many times. This chain joins TRBV20-1 and TRBJ2-1, with 9 bases aligning to TRBD2. V gave up 5 bases and J gave up 8 bases; unmatched junction bases: 13. CDR1 DFQATT and CDR2 SNEGSKA come from the germline V gene (reference sequence). The CDR3 consists of 15 residues. CDR3 in amino acids: CSASSVAGVGDEQFF. For the CDR3, the DNA is TGCAGTGCTTCCTCCGTAGCGGGAGTAGGCGATGAGCAGTTCTTC.

This clonotype occurred once. This chain links TRBV27 with TRBJ1-2; 10 bases match TRBD1. V lost 6 bases to trimming and J lost 4 bases; unmatched junction nucleotides: 8. The CDR3 contains 15 residues. The V gene's germline CDR1 is MNHEY and CDR2 SMNVEV (reference sequence). The CDR3 is CASRARDRGLYGYTF. The CDR3 DNA reads TGTGCCAGCAGAGCAAGAGACAGGGGGCTCTATGGCTACACCTTC.

This clonotype was found a few times. This chain links TRBV12-3 or TRBV12-4 with TRBJ1-2; 7 positions agree with TRBD1. The CDR3 sequence is 14 residues long. Trimming cost V 7 bases and J 4 bases; bases outside gene matches: 9. The CDR3 DNA sequence: TGTGCCAGCACCTACCGGGACAGCATCTATGGCTACACCTTC. The encoded protein is CASTYRDSIYGYTF.

The chain recombines TRBV4-2 with TRBJ1-1, with D tentatively TRBD1 (5 bases). There are 14 residues in the CDR3. CDR1 and CDR2 (germline): LGHNA, YNFKEQ. V lost 0 bases and J 8 bases, leaving 13 bases between the germline ends. The CDR3 loop reads CASSQDYNQGEAFF. CDR3 DNA sequence: TGTGCCAGCAGCCAAGATTATAATCAGGGAGAAGCTTTCTTT.

The rearrangement uses TRBV6-1 and TRBJ2-2; D gene unclear. Germline values: CDR1 MNHNS, CDR2 SASEGT. The V end lost 6 bases, the J end lost 2 bases, and 10 bases lay between the germline ends. This CDR3 spans 14 amino acids. CDR3 in DNA: TGTGCCAGCAGGAACGACCGAAACACCGGGGAGCTGTTTTTT. Translation: CASRNDRNTGELFF.

This clonotype was observed at least ten times. The chain couples TRBV28 to TRBJ1-2; the D is unclear. V lost 4 bases, J lost 7 bases, and 13 bases lay in between. Germline V gene lookup returns CDR1 MDHEN and CDR2 SYDVKM. The CDR3 sequence is 13 residues long. The CDR3 coding sequence is TGTGCCAGCAGTTCGGACCCTCGGGCTGGCTACACCTTC. Translating gives CASSSDPRAGYTF.

This clonotype was counted only a few times. The rearrangement uses TRBV12-3 or TRBV12-4 and TRBJ2-1, with 14 bases fitting TRBD2. This CDR3 has 16 amino acids. Trimming at V came to 7 bases and at J to 5 bases, leaving 7 bases not matched to a gene. CDR3 residues: CASTPRTSGRNNEQFF. The CDR3 DNA reads TGTGCCAGCACCCCCCGGACTAGCGGGAGGAACAATGAGCAGTTCTTC.

This clonotype was counted only a few times. The chain links TRBV27 to TRBJ2-4; D unresolved. Germline CDR1 is MNHEY and CDR2 is SMNVEV (reference sequence). CDR3 length: 12 residues. V lost 6 bases, J lost 4 bases, and 7 bases lay in between. The CDR3 spells CASRSRKNIQYF. For the CDR3, the DNA is TGTGCCAGCAGGAGCAGAAAAAACATTCAGTACTTC.

The chain joins TRBV27 to TRBJ2-7; the D is unclear. V was pared by 1 base and J by 5 bases, with 12 bases between. Germline V gives CDR1 MNHEY, CDR2 SMNVEV (reference sequence). The CDR3 runs to 14 residues. CDR3 DNA: TGTGCCAGCAGTTTATACGGTACCCCCCACGAGCAGTACTTC. Protein: CASSLYGTPHEQYF.

This clonotype was seen only a few times. The chain recombines TRBV6-1 with TRBJ2-5; 14 bases are shared with TRBD2. Germline values: CDR1 MNHNS, CDR2 SASEGT. This CDR3 has 17 residues. Losses at the gene ends were 4 bases for V and 2 bases for J; bases not matched to a gene: 6. CDR3 sequence (DNA): TGTGCCAGCAGTGGGGGACTAGCGGGGGCTAAGCAAGAGACCCAGTACTTC. This encodes CASSGGLAGAKQETQYF.

This clonotype was detected ten times or more. The gene calls are TRBV28 and TRBJ2-7, with 9 bases matching TRBD1. The J segment lost 4 bases and the V segment lost 1 base, leaving 5 bases of the junction unmatched. This CDR3 is 15 amino acids long. CDR1 MDHEN and CDR2 SYDVKM come from the germline V gene. CDR3 sequence: CASSLLQGQGYEQYF. The CDR3 coding sequence is TGTGCCAGCAGTTTATTGCAGGGACAGGGATACGAGCAGTACTTC. Full variable domain (missing parts from reference TRBV28 and TRBJ2-7): DVKVTQSSRYLVKRTGEKVFLECVQDMDHENMFWYRQDPGLGLRLIYFSYDVKMKEKGDIPEGYSVSREKKERFSLILESASTNQTSMYLCASSLLQGQGYEQYFGPGTRLTVT.

This chain connects TRBV20-1 to TRBJ2-3; 16 nucleotides agree with TRBD2. The germline gives CDR1 DFQATT, CDR2 SNEGSKA (reference sequence). The CDR3 spans 16 residues. The J segment lost 5 bases and the V segment lost 6 bases, leaving 8 bases of the junction unmatched. CDR3 sequence reads: CSATGTSGRVRDTQYF. In DNA, the CDR3 is TGCAGTGCGACTGGGACTAGCGGGAGGGTTCGAGATACGCAGTATTTT.

The table lists this clonotype with many counts. The chain links TRBV20-1 to TRBJ1-5, with D perhaps TRBD1 (6 bases). Trimming left V 5 bases short and J 0 bases short, with 11 bases between. Germline CDR1 DFQATT, CDR2 SNEGSKA (reference sequence). There are 14 residues in the CDR3. CDR3 coding DNA: TGCAGTGCTTTCCGGACAGTTAGCAATCAGCCCCAGCATTTT. It codes for CSAFRTVSNQPQHF.